The 30 T cell receptor beta chains below all came from one sample that was sequenced in a study of T cells in Graves' hyperthyroidism and ophthalmopathy. RNA transcripts yielded amplified TCR beta CDR3 regions. The HTBI primer set was used in a first-round RT-PCR of the TCR CDR3. Each CDR3 protein gets one entry after TCRdb re-called the multiplex PCR reads with MiXCR. The sample includes hundreds of thousands of distinct CDR3 sequences, more than 15% of them seen just once. The specimen sequenced was blood. The source is a woman aged 18-29 years with Graves' hyperthyroidism that later progressed to Graves' ophthalmopathy.

This clonotype was counted at least ten times. This chain connects TRBV18 to TRBJ1-1; D gene uncertain. This CDR3 has 11 amino acids. Germline V lookup: CDR1 KGHSH, CDR2 LQKENI. V shed 6 bases and J shed 5 bases, with 7 bases lying between them. CDR3 coding DNA: TGTGCCAGCTCCCACGGTACTGAAGCTTTCTTT. Protein product: CASSHGTEAFF.

This clonotype was picked up many times. The chain employs TRBV27 and TRBJ1-6, with 7 bases that match TRBD1. V dropped 6 bases and J dropped 10; count of bases not matched to a gene: 9. The germline V gene encodes CDR1 MNHEY and CDR2 SMNVEV (reference sequence). The CDR3 is 14 amino acids. In nucleotides, the CDR3 is TGTGCCAGCAGAGAGACAGGGACCAACTCACCCCTCCACTTT. It encodes CASRETGTNSPLHF.

The chain employs TRBV28 and TRBJ2-3; TRBD2 is a possible D gene (5 bases). This CDR3 is 16 amino acids long. V was trimmed by 2 bases and J by 0 bases, leaving 12 bases between them. Germline CDR1 reads MDHEN; CDR2 reads SYDVKM. Written as DNA, the CDR3 is TGTGCCAGCAGTTTAATCCTTTGGACTAGCACAGATACGCAGTATTTT. This sequence encodes CASSLILWTSTDTQYF.

This clonotype appeared a few times. J is TRBJ2-5 and V is TRBV15, with no clear D. The V and J ends lost 5 bases and 2 bases respectively, with 9 bases between them. Germline V gives CDR1 LNHNV, CDR2 YYDKDF (reference sequence). This CDR3 spans 13 amino acids. CDR3 region: CATSGLMQETQYF. The CDR3 DNA sequence: TGTGCCACCAGCGGGTTGATGCAAGAGACCCAGTACTTC.

The rearrangement joins TRBV27 to TRBJ2-1; 10 nucleotides agree with TRBD2. CDR3 length: 16 amino acids. V was pared by 2 bases and J by 4 bases, with 5 bases of the junction left unmatched. Germline V gives CDR1 MNHEY, CDR2 SMNVEV (reference sequence). CDR3 nucleotide sequence: TGTGCCAGCAGTTTACGACTAGCGGGTTTGTACAATGAGCAGTTCTTC. It yields the protein CASSLRLAGLYNEQFF.

The V and J genes are TRBV4-1 and TRBJ2-5; D uncertain. The CDR3 is 15 residues long. V was clipped by 2 bases and J by 1 base, with 11 bases between them. From germline, CDR1 is MGHRA and CDR2 YSYEKL. CDR3 amino acids: CASSQRHRVQETQYF. DNA of the CDR3: TGCGCCAGCAGCCAACGCCACCGCGTCCAAGAGACCCAGTACTTC.

The V and J genes are TRBV11-2 and TRBJ2-2, with D perhaps matching TRBD2 (6 bases). CDR3 length: 19 residues. The germline gives CDR1 SGHAT, CDR2 FQNNGV. V was trimmed by 3 bases and J by 4 bases, leaving 24 bases between them. The DNA of the CDR3 is TGTGCCAGCAGCTTTAGGCCCCACCTGGCGGGGCTCGGCACCGGGGAGCTGTTTTTT. This encodes CASSFRPHLAGLGTGELFF.

This clonotype was found many times. The chain joins TRBV28 to TRBJ2-5, with no clear D. V was pared by 7 bases and J by 3 bases, with 12 bases between. This CDR3 is built from 13 residues. Germline lookup yields CDR1 MDHEN and CDR2 SYDVKM. The CDR3 sequence: CASTHISEETQYF. In DNA form, the CDR3 reads TGTGCCAGCACCCATATCTCAGAAGAGACCCAGTACTTC.

At least ten counts were recorded for this clonotype. The chain links TRBV2 to TRBJ2-2; 10 positions match TRBD2. The J segment lost 7 bases and the V segment lost 1 base, leaving 6 bases of the junction unmatched. The CDR3 extends over 16 amino acids. Germline CDR1 is SNHLY and CDR2 is FYNNEI. The CDR3 loop is CASSEDSSGRGGELFF. The CDR3 DNA follows: TGTGCCAGCAGTGAAGATTCGAGCGGGAGGGGCGGGGAGCTGTTTTTT.

The rearrangement links TRBV4-2 to TRBJ2-1, with D maybe TRBD2 (5 bases). Germline V gives CDR1 LGHNA, CDR2 YNFKEQ. This CDR3 has 16 amino acids. The germline V and J ends were trimmed by 1 base and 5 bases, with 15 bases remaining between them. CDR3 amino acids: CASSQGSNGGDNEQFF. The CDR3 bases are TGTGCCAGCAGCCAAGGTTCTAACGGAGGCGACAATGAGCAGTTCTTC.

There are a few counts of this clonotype. CDR3 residues: CSVLRDSPETFF. The CDR3 region has the DNA TGCAGTGTCCTCCGGGACAGTCCCGAGACTTTCTTT. The chain has TRBV20-1 and TRBJ1-1; 7 bases fit TRBD1. V was pared by 7 bases and J by 12 bases, with 14 bases of the junction left unmatched. This CDR3 has 12 amino acids. CDR1 is DFQATT and CDR2 is SNEGSKA in the germline V gene (reference sequence).

As regards this clonotype: The junction and the germline gene differ at one end; a read error may be behind it. The chain employs TRBV10-1 and TRBJ2-2, with 9 bases matching TRBD1. The CDR3 spans 13 residues. Germline CDR1 is WNHNN and CDR2 is SYGVQD (reference sequence). CDR3 nucleotide sequence: TGCGCCAGCAGCCACAGGGGGCCCCGGGGAGCTGTTTTT. It is translated as CASSHRGPRGAVF.

This clonotype was picked up a small number of times. The chain combines TRBV19 with TRBJ2-2; 7 bases are shared with TRBD2. The V and J ends lost 3 bases and 4 bases, in that order; junction bases with no gene match: 11. The CDR3 has 17 amino acids. The V gene's germline CDR1 is LNHDA and CDR2 SQIVND (reference sequence). The CDR3 DNA is TGTGCCAGTAGTATGGCCCTCGGGGGGATCTCCACCGGGGAGCTGTTTTTT. As protein: CASSMALGGISTGELFF.

In its sample, this clonotype was seen many times. The V call is TRBV12-3 or TRBV12-4, the J call TRBJ1-5; 9 nucleotides agree with TRBD1. The CDR3 is 16 amino acids. Losses at the gene ends were 4 bases for V and 5 bases for J; bases not matched to a gene: 9. The CDR3 DNA reads TGTGCCAGCAGTTCCCCCCCCTGGACAGGGGATCAGCCCCAGCATTTT. Its translation is CASSSPPWTGDQPQHF.

This clonotype was seen at least ten times. The rearrangement links TRBV30 to TRBJ1-4, with 8 bases matching TRBD1. This CDR3 region has 15 residues. Germline V gene lookup returns CDR1 GTSNPN and CDR2 SVGIG (reference sequence). J gave up 11 bases and V 2 bases, and 13 bases lay outside the gene matches. CDR3 region: CAWSPDRVPQGKLFF. CDR3 DNA sequence: TGTGCCTGGAGTCCGGACAGGGTGCCCCAAGGGAAACTGTTTTTT.

There are a few counts of this clonotype. The V and J genes are TRBV2 and TRBJ1-1; D gene ambiguous. The V and J ends lost 8 bases and 7 bases respectively, with 17 bases between them. Germline V gene sequence: CDR1 SNHLY, CDR2 FYNNEI. This CDR3 contains 13 residues. CDR3 nucleotides: TGTGCCAGCCGAGTTGTCACGATGGATGAAGCTTTCTTT. It translates to CASRVVTMDEAFF.

The gene calls are TRBV27 and TRBJ2-2; 8 nucleotides align to TRBD2. CDR3 size: 15 residues. Germline assignment: CDR1 MNHEY and CDR2 SMNVEV (reference sequence). V lost 10 bases to trimming and J lost 5 bases; unmatched junction nucleotides: 12. This chain's CDR3 is CANDKSGRGTGELFF. The CDR3, as DNA: TGTGCCAACGATAAAAGCGGGAGAGGAACCGGGGAGCTGTTTTTT.

The rearrangement uses TRBV12-5 and TRBJ2-1, with D hard to call. The germline V and J ends were trimmed by 1 base and 6 bases, with 7 bases remaining between them. This CDR3 has 13 amino acids. CDR1 and CDR2 (germline): LGHNT, FRNRAP. CDR3: CASGLAGLNEQFF. The CDR3 coding sequence is TGTGCTAGTGGTTTGGCTGGGCTCAATGAGCAGTTCTTC.

The V gene is TRBV28, the J gene TRBJ1-2, with D perhaps TRBD1 (5 bases). Germline loops: CDR1 MDHEN, CDR2 SYDVKM. The V gene lost 8 bases and the J gene lost 5 bases, with 21 bases spanning the gap. The CDR3 contains 15 residues. CDR3 coding DNA: TGTGCCAGCGGCCCGGGAGGGGCGGAGACATATGGCTACACCTTC. As protein: CASGPGGAETYGYTF.

This clonotype was observed a few times. The J gene is TRBJ2-7, the V gene TRBV6-2 or TRBV6-3; no definite D call. The germline gives CDR1 MNHEY, CDR2 SVGEGT. The CDR3 covers 13 residues. Trimming shortened V by 5 bases and J by 0 bases, and 8 bases separated the two germline ends. CDR3: CASSRLGSYEQYF. In nucleotides, the CDR3 is TGTGCCAGCAGTCGCCTCGGCTCCTACGAGCAGTACTTC.

This clonotype was observed at least ten times. The chain recombines TRBV20-1 with TRBJ2-7; 7 positions match TRBD2. The V segment lost 0 bases and the J segment 3 bases; nucleotides outside the gene matches: 8. CDR3 size: 15 residues. Germline values: CDR1 DFQATT, CDR2 SNEGSKA (reference sequence). CDR3 nucleotides: TGCAGTGCTAGAGATGCCAGGGAGGGCGTCTACGAGCAGTACTTC. It translates to CSARDAREGVYEQYF.

This clonotype was observed many times. The rearrangement links TRBV28 to TRBJ1-1; D is ambiguous. CDR3 length: 12 amino acids. The V end was cut by 2 bases, the J end by 6 bases, with 7 bases between. Germline V gives CDR1 MDHEN, CDR2 SYDVKM. The CDR3 here is CASSLEFPEAFF. The CDR3 coding sequence is TGTGCCAGCAGTTTAGAATTCCCTGAAGCTTTCTTT.

The V and J genes are TRBV20-1 and TRBJ1-5; possible D gene TRBD1, 5 bases. CDR3 length: 12 residues. V was trimmed by 6 bases and J by 9 bases, leaving 15 bases between them. The germline V gene encodes CDR1 DFQATT and CDR2 SNEGSKA (reference sequence). In DNA form, the CDR3 reads TGCAGTGCGGATACAGGCGTGGGGCCCCAGCATTTT. Translation: CSADTGVGPQHF.

The chain combines TRBV7-9 with TRBJ1-4, with a tentative D call TRBD1 (6 bases). The germline CDR1 and CDR2 sequences are SEHNR and FQNEAQ (reference sequence). The CDR3 loop spans 16 amino acids. Between the trimmed V and J ends, which lost 5 bases and 8 bases, there was a span of 21 bases. The CDR3 loop reads CASSPTQGGGREKLFF. The CDR3 DNA follows: TGTGCCAGCAGCCCCACCCAGGGTGGGGGCCGGGAAAAACTGTTTTTT.

This clonotype was recorded at least ten times. The chain uses TRBV12-3 or TRBV12-4 and TRBJ1-2; D might be TRBD1 (5 bases). V shed 5 bases and J shed 3 bases, with 10 bases lying between them. The CDR3 loop spans 13 amino acids. The CDR3 nucleotides read TGTGCCAGCAGTCTGGGACGGCACTATGGCTACACCTTC. Protein sequence: CASSLGRHYGYTF.

This clonotype was counted at least ten times. J is TRBJ2-2 and V is TRBV29-1; unclear D gene. The CDR3 covers 15 residues. The germline V gene encodes CDR1 SQVTM and CDR2 ANQGSEA. Trimming left V 4 bases short and J 4 bases short, with 16 bases between. This chain's CDR3 is CSVAQAPLFTGELFF. CDR3 DNA sequence: TGCAGCGTTGCGCAAGCGCCGCTCTTCACCGGGGAGCTGTTTTTT.

This clonotype was found many times. The rearrangement joins TRBV18 to TRBJ2-1; TRBD2 might be the D (6 bases). The germline V gene encodes CDR1 KGHSH and CDR2 LQKENI. This CDR3 contains 15 residues. Trimming left V 3 bases short and J 5 bases short, with 14 bases between. CDR3 DNA: TGTGCCAGCTCACCGGGGGGATATTACGACAATGAGCAGTTCTTC. Amino acid sequence: CASSPGGYYDNEQFF. The full variable domain, completed using reference TRBV18 and TRBJ2-1, is NAGVMQNPRHLVRRRGQEARLRCSPMKGHSHVYWYRQLPEEGLKFMVYLQKENIIDESGMPKERFSAEFPKEGPSILRIQQVVRGDSAAYFCASSPGGYYDNEQFFGPGTRLTVL.

This rearrangement joins TRBV7-2 to TRBJ1-2, with a tentative D call TRBD1 (6 bases). V lost 5 bases to trimming and J lost 4 bases, with 14 bases between them. The germline gives CDR1 SGHTA, CDR2 FQGNSA. The CDR3 runs 14 residues. CDR3 in DNA: TGTGCCAGCAGCCAACGGGGGCCCCTCTATGGCTACACCTTC. It specifies CASSQRGPLYGYTF. The complete variable domain, with remaining parts taken from reference TRBV7-2 and TRBJ1-2, reads GAGVSQSPSNKVTEKGKDVELRCDPISGHTALYWYRQSLGQGLEFLIYFQGNSAPDKSGLPSDRFSAERTGGSVSTLTIQRTQQEDSAVYLCASSQRGPLYGYTFGSGTRLTVV.

This clonotype was seen more than once but under ten times. The chain uses TRBV19 and TRBJ1-5; D remains ambiguous. The V and J ends lost 7 bases and 0 bases respectively, with 19 bases between them. The CDR3 totals 17 residues. Germline V gene data show CDR1 as LNHDA and CDR2 as SQIVND (reference sequence). The CDR3 sequence: CASTTLRPGYSNQPQHF. CDR3 bases: TGTGCCAGTACCACCTTACGGCCGGGTTATAGCAATCAGCCCCAGCATTTT. Drawing the rest from reference TRBV19 and TRBJ1-5, the complete variable domain is DGGITQSPKYLFRKEGQNVTLSCEQNLNHDAMYWYRQDPGQGLRLIYYSQIVNDFQKGDIAEGYSVSREKKESFPLTVTSAQKNPTAFYLCASTTLRPGYSNQPQHFGDGTRLSIL.

This rearrangement joins TRBV25-1 to TRBJ1-2, with no clear D. Germline loops: CDR1 MGHDK, CDR2 SYGVNS. V shed 5 bases and J shed 8 bases, with 15 bases lying between them. CDR3 size: 13 residues. CDR3 sequence: CASSPGGARGYTF. The CDR3 nucleotides read TGTGCCAGCAGTCCGGGAGGAGCGCGCGGCTACACCTTC.